This T cell receptor beta chain comes out of a study of molecular identifiers for immune sequencing clone quantification. Broader study findings: Jurkat TCR RNA spiked in from one cell (amid 960,000 or so naive cells) was reportedly detectable.

Looked up from germline, CDR1 is DFQATT and CDR2 is SNEGSKA (reference sequence). The CDR3 length is 14 residues. This clonotype was counted only a few times. Its antigen is not known. One junction end does not reproduce the germline sequence, and a read error may be involved. TCRdb reprocessed the PCR reads with MiXCR, giving one entry per CDR3 protein. In the table there are hundreds of thousands of distinct CDR3 sequences, 25% of which are singletons. Sequencing was performed on naive CD8+ T cells from blood, with Jurkat cell RNA spiked in. Subset given: FACS-sorted CD8+CD4-CCR7+CD45RA+ naive T cells. The TCR originated in a human donor in good health. Some libraries in this study had Jurkat cell RNA spiked in. The chain recombines TRBV20-1 with TRBJ2-2; TRBD1 aligns across 8 bases. CDR3 in DNA: TGTAGTGCTGAAACGGGACAGGACGCCGGGGAGCTGTTTTTT. Translation gives CSAETGQDAGELFF.